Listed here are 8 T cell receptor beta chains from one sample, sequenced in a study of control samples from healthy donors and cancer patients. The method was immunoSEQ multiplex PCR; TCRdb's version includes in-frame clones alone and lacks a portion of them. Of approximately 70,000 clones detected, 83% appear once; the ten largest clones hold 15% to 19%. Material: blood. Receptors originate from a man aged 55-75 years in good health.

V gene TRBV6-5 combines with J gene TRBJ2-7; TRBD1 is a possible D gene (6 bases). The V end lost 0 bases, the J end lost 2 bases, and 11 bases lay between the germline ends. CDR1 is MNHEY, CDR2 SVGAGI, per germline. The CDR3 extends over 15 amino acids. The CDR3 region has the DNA TGTGCCAGCAGTTACTCAGGGGGTGGTCCCTACGAGCAGTACTTC. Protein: CASSYSGGGPYEQYF.

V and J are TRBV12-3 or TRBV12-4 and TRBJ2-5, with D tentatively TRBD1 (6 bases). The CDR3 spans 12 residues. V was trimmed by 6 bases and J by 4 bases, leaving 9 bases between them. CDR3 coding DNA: TGTGCCAGCAGGAGGACAGTAGAGACCCAGTACTTC. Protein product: CASRRTVETQYF.

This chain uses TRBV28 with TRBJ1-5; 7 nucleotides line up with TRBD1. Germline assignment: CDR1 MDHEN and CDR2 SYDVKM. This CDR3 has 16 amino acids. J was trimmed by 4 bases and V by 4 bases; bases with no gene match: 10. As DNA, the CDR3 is TGTGCCAGCAGTTCCTCGAGACAGGGTCCGAATCAGCCCCAGCATTTT. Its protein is CASSSSRQGPNQPQHF.

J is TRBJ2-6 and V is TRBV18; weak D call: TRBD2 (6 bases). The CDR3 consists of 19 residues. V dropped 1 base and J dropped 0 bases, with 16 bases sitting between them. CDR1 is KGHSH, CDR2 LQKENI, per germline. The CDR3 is CASSPQSGWEDSGANVLTF. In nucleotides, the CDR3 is TGTGCCAGCTCACCACAATCAGGGTGGGAGGACTCTGGGGCCAACGTCCTGACTTTC.

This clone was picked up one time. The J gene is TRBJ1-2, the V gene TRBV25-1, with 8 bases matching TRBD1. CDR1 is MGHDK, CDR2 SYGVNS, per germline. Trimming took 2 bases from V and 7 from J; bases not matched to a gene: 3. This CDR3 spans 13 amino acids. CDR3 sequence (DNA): TGTGCCAGCAGTGAACAGGGGGCGAGTGGCTACACCTTC. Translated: CASSEQGASGYTF.

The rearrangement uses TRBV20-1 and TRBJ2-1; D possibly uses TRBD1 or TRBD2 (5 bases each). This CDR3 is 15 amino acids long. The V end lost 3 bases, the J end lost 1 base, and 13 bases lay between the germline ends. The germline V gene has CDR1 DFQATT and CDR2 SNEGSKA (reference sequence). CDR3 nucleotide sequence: TGCAGTGCTAGTTCTCCGGGACGATCCTACAATGAGCAGTTCTTC. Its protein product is CSASSPGRSYNEQFF.

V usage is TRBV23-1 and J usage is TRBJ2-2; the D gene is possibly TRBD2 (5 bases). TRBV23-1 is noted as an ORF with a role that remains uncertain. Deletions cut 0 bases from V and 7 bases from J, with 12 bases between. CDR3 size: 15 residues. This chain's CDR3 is CASSQSDKEVGELFF. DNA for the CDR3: TGCGCCAGCAGTCAATCTGACAAGGAGGTCGGGGAGCTGTTTTTT.

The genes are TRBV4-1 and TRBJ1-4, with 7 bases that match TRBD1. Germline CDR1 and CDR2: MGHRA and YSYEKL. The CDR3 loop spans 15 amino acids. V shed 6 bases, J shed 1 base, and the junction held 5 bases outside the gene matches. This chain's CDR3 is CASRSQGGTNEKLFF. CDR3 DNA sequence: TGCGCCAGCAGATCTCAGGGGGGAACTAATGAAAAACTGTTTTTT.